This T cell receptor beta chain was profiled in a study of CD8+CD57+ T cells in acquired aplastic anemia. About the research overall: Recorded DNA amounts for sorted CD4+ and CD8+ cells had an average of about 3 ug.

In germline, CDR1 is MNHEY, CDR2 SVGAGI. The V end was cut by 4 bases, the J end by 5 bases, with 9 bases between. CDR3 length equals 13 residues. Using genomic DNA as the template, TCR beta VDJ and CDR3 profiling was carried out. TCRdb itself ran the reads through MiXCR, one entry per CDR3 protein. The sample includes roughly 220,000 distinct CDR3 sequences, 65% of them seen just once. Whoever was chosen for sequencing had shown CD8+CD57+ cell expansion by flow cytometry. Sequenced input: sorted CD4+, CD8+, or CD8+CD57+ T cells (not recorded which) from PBMCs. The J gene is TRBJ1-5, the V gene TRBV6-5; D remains unclear. This clonotype was sampled from a human donor with aplastic anemia. The CDR3 is CASSLSWDQPQHF. The CDR3 region has the DNA TGTGCCAGCAGTTTATCTTGGGATCAGCCCCAGCATTTT.